Each of the 8 T cell receptor beta chains below was sequenced from the same sample in a study of spatial heterogeneity in lung cancer (dated by TCRdb to the late 2010s). The method was 5' RACE. These reads were obtained on a NextSeq 500. Starting from the raw public reads, TCRdb applied fastp trimming at Q25, assembled clones with MiXCR and retained in-frame beta chains. CDR3 protein duplicates are merged, each entry listing the most common genes and DNA. Present in this sample are more than 10,000 distinct CDR3 sequences, roughly 15% of which were seen just once. The biggest ten clones account for under 45% of the sample. The sample's time point, from its label and the paper: sample taken at primary tumor resection. For TCR sequencing, whole RNA was extracted from tumor and nontumor lung tissue, or from cryopreserved PBMC samples, and no cell sorting was done. Specimen: PBMCs, collected at surgery. The receptors derive from a male donor with early-stage non-small cell lung cancer.

This clonotype occurred a few times. The genes are TRBV4-2 and TRBJ2-1; the match to TRBD2 covers 7 bases. Trimming removed 0 bases from V and 0 bases from J; junction bases left unmatched: 5. The CDR3 spans 17 residues. Germline V gene data show CDR1 as LGHNA and CDR2 as YNFKEQ. The CDR3 loop reads CASSQDVRGISYNEQFF. In nucleotides, the CDR3 is TGTGCCAGCAGCCAAGATGTGCGGGGGATCTCCTACAATGAGCAGTTCTTC.

This clonotype was seen at least ten times. The CDR3, as DNA: TGCAGTGCCGAGAGAGGGAGGACGCGAGAGACCCAGTACTTC. It codes for CSAERGRTRETQYF. The genes are TRBV20-1 and TRBJ2-5, with a weak D call TRBD2 (6 bases). Germline lookup yields CDR1 DFQATT and CDR2 SNEGSKA (reference sequence). Trimming removed 6 bases at V and 4 bases at J, with 18 bases between. The CDR3 is 14 amino acids.

The genes are TRBV7-2 and TRBJ2-3, with TRBD2 identical over 11 bases. The CDR3 is 15 amino acids. Trimming cost V 7 bases and J 5 bases; bases outside gene matches: 8. CDR1 is SGHTA, CDR2 FQGNSA, per germline. Here the CDR3 DNA reads TGTGCCAGCACCCGTAGCGGGGGGGGCGAAGATACGCAGTATTTT. It specifies CASTRSGGGEDTQYF.

At least ten counts were recorded for this clonotype. The chain has TRBV27 and TRBJ1-5, with D uncertain. Trimming took 5 bases from V and 4 from J, leaving 12 bases between them. This CDR3 has 14 residues. Germline CDR1 and CDR2: MNHEY and SMNVEV (reference sequence). The CDR3 bases are TGTGCCAGCAGTCCCTTAGGGCTGAATCAGCCCCAGCATTTT. Translated: CASSPLGLNQPQHF.

This clonotype appeared a single time. This chain connects TRBV6-2 or TRBV6-3 to TRBJ1-1, with no clear D. The CDR3 length is 14 residues. The germline CDR1 and CDR2 sequences are MNHEY and SVGEGT. Between the trimmed V and J ends, which lost 4 bases and 3 bases, there was a span of 12 bases. This chain's CDR3 is CASSFLLRDTEAFF. CDR3 in DNA: TGTGCCAGCAGTTTCCTCCTCCGGGACACTGAAGCTTTCTTT.

V gene TRBV5-1 combines with J gene TRBJ2-3, with D possibly matching TRBD1 (5 bases). CDR3 length: 14 amino acids. Per germline, CDR1 SGHRS and CDR2 YFSETQ. The ends were cut back, 5 bases at V and 0 bases at J, with 10 bases in the middle. CDR3 in amino acids: CASSQGFSTDTQYF. Written as DNA, the CDR3 is TGCGCCAGCAGTCAGGGTTTTAGCACAGATACGCAGTATTTT.

At least ten counts were recorded for this clonotype. The V call is TRBV7-9, the J call TRBJ2-3, with D perhaps TRBD1 (5 bases). This CDR3 has 16 amino acids. Looked up from germline, CDR1 is SEHNR and CDR2 is FQNEAQ (reference sequence). V was shortened by 1 base and J by 3 bases, with 14 bases between the two germline ends. The DNA for the CDR3 is TGTGCCAGCAGCTTAGGGTTAAGGGGTTCGACAGATACGCAGTATTTT. Its protein is CASSLGLRGSTDTQYF.

This clonotype was detected only a few times. The CDR3 nucleotides read TGTGCCAGCAGTGAAATGGGTCTGAACACTGAAGCTTTCTTT. Translating gives CASSEMGLNTEAFF. The chain couples TRBV2 to TRBJ1-1, with D unclear. Looked up from germline, CDR1 is SNHLY and CDR2 is FYNNEI. This CDR3 is built from 14 residues. The V gene lost 2 bases and the J gene lost 0 bases, with 7 bases spanning the gap.